These T cell receptor beta chains were read from a single sample in a study of radiation and T cells in renal cell carcinoma. The method was immunoSEQ multiplex PCR; TCRdb's version includes in-frame clones alone and lacks a portion of them. Of 130,000 to 150,000 clones in the sample, nearly 90% were seen once. The material sequenced was blood, taken from a patient whose treatment included radiotherapy and nephrectomy. The source is a woman in her forties or fifties with renal cell carcinoma. Each CDR3 is given with its conserved first and last residue.

v_call: TRBV19; j_call: TRBJ2-7; cdr3_aa: CASSMRGRRGQGYEQYF
v_call: TRBV6-6; j_call: TRBJ1-1; cdr3_aa: CASSRDRQNTEAFF
v_call: TRBV12-5; j_call: TRBJ1-1; cdr3_aa: CASGLVLGQGAGNTEAFF
v_call: TRBV29-1; j_call: TRBJ1-3; cdr3_aa: CSVEPGISGNTIYF
v_call: TRBV7-2; j_call: TRBJ2-7; cdr3_aa: CASSSRTGGDYEQYF
v_call: TRBV18; j_call: TRBJ2-7; cdr3_aa: CASSPGTYEQYF
v_call: TRBV2; j_call: TRBJ2-1; cdr3_aa: CASSVGQWGPTEQFF
v_call: TRBV5-8; j_call: TRBJ2-3; cdr3_aa: CASSLGTAKADTQYF
v_call: TRBV4-3; j_call: TRBJ1-4; cdr3_aa: CASSQGFATNEKLFF
v_call: TRBV5-1; j_call: TRBJ2-1; cdr3_aa: CASRPQGMESNNEQFF
v_call: TRBV18; j_call: TRBJ1-1; cdr3_aa: CASVLGAENTEAFF
v_call: TRBV6-1; j_call: TRBJ2-7; cdr3_aa: CASSEFGQGSKQYF
v_call: TRBV4-1; j_call: TRBJ2-3; cdr3_aa: CASSQDMWDTQYF
v_call: TRBV19; j_call: TRBJ2-1; cdr3_aa: CASSIAGGLYNEQFF
v_call: TRBV27; j_call: TRBJ1-4; cdr3_aa: CASSLWQGGEKLFF
v_call: TRBV9; j_call: TRBJ2-1; cdr3_aa: CASSVEVGGGALNEQFF